The T cell receptor (beta chain) described here comes from a study of cytotoxic CD8 clonotypes in ibrutinib-treated CLL. The wider study: Samples yielded averages of approximately 260,000 productive templates and 90,000 to 95,000 productive rearrangements.

Comments on this clone: Antigen unknown.

This table comes from immunoSEQ multiplex PCR, and its TCRdb copy is limited to in-frame clones, with some not included. The sample carries approximately 350,000 clones, around 66% recorded once. This CDR3 contains 15 residues. The V end was cut by 3 bases, the J end by 1 base, with 10 bases between. Germline CDR1 and CDR2: MNHEY and SVGAGI. Study findings and constraints: Contraction or stability on treatment was seen for public clonotypes, which were uncommon.

This specimen was PBMCs, taken after 36 months of ibrutinib treatment. V gene TRBV6-5 combines with J gene TRBJ1-3; a weak D match, TRBD1 (6 bases). This clonotype was sampled from a human donor with chronic lymphocytic leukemia. In DNA, the CDR3 is TGTGCCAGCAGTTATCGACAGGTTTCTGGAAACACCATATATTTT. It specifies CASSYRQVSGNTIYF.